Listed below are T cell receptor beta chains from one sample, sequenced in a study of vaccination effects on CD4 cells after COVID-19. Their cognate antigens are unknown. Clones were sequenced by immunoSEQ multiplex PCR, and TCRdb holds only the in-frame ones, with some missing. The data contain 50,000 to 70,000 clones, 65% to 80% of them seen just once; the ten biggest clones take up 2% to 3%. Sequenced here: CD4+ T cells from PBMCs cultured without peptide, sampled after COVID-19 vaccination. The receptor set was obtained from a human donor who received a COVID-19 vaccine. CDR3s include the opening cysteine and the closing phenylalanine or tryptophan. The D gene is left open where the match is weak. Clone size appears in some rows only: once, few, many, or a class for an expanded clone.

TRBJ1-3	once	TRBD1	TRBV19	TGTGCCAGTAGTAGGGGACAGGGTCCGCTCGGAAACACCATATATTTT	CASSRGQGPLGNTIYF
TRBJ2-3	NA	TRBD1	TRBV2	TGTGCCAGCAGGGGGACAGCCACAGATACGCAGTATTTT	CASRGTATDTQYF
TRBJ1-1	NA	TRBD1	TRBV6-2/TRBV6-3	TGTGCCAGCAGCCGGACAGGGTTGGGTGAAGCTTTCTTT	CASSRTGLGEAFF
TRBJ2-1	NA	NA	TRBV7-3	TGTGCCAGCAGCTTAACTGGACTAAATGAGCAGTTCTTC	CASSLTGLNEQFF
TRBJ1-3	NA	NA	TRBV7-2	TGTGCCAGCAGCCGGACAGCTGGAAACACCATATATTTT	CASSRTAGNTIYF
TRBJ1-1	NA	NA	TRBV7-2	TGTGCCAGCAGCTTAGCAGGGCAGATGAACACTGAAGCTTTCTTT	CASSLAGQMNTEAFF
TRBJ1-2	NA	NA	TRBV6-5	TGTGCCAGCAGAATACACGGCGACAACTATGGCTACACCTTC	CASRIHGDNYGYTF
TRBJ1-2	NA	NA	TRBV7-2	TGTGCCAGCAGCTTAATAAGCATTTCCTATGGCTACACCTTC	CASSLISISYGYTF
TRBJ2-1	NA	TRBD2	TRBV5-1	TGCGCCAGCAGCTTGGTTTCCGGGGGGTATAACAATGAGCAGTTCTTC	CASSLVSGGYNNEQFF
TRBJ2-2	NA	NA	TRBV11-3	TGTGCCAGCAGCTTATCTTGGGGCACCGGGGAGCTGTTTTTT	CASSLSWGTGELFF
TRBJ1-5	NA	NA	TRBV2	TGTGCCAGCAGTGAAAACCCCAATCAGCCCCAGCATTTT	CASSENPNQPQHF
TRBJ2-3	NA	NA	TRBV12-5	TGTGCTAGTGGTTTGACCCTAGTTGCCGATACGCAGTATTTT	CASGLTLVADTQYF
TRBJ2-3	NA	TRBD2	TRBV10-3	TGTGCCATCTCGAGGACTAGCGGGGATACGCAGTATTTT	CAISRTSGDTQYF
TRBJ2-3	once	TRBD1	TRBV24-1	TGTGCCACCAGTGACTCCGGACAGGGTGATTCAGATACGCAGTATTTT	CATSDSGQGDSDTQYF
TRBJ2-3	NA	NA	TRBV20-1	TGCAGTGCTAGTACTACAGGGTTTGGCACAGATACGCAGTATTTT	CSASTTGFGTDTQYF
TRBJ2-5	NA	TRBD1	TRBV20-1	TGCAGTGCTAGTAACCCCCGGGACAGTGGGGAGACCCAGTACTTC	CSASNPRDSGETQYF
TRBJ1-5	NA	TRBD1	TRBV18	TGTGCCAGCTCACGGACAGGGGGGAATGTTGATAGCAATCAGCCCCAGCATTTT	CASSRTGGNVDSNQPQHF
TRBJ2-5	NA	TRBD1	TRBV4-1	TGCGCCAGCAGCTCCCCGGGAACAGGACAGGGGAGGGTGACCCAGTACTTC	CASSSPGTGQGRVTQYF
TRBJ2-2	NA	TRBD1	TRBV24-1	TGTGCCACCAGTGATTGGGGACAGGGGAACACCGGGGAGCTGTTTTTT	CATSDWGQGNTGELFF
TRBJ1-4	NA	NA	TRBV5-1	TGCGCCAGCAGCTTATTATCAGGGTATGAAAAACTGTTTTTT	CASSLLSGYEKLFF
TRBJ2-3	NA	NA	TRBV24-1	TGTGCCACCAGTGATTTACCCGGGTACCCTAGCACAGATACGCAGTATTTT	CATSDLPGYPSTDTQYF
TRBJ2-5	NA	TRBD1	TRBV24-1	TGTGCCACCAGTGTGGGTTCCGGACAGGCCCAAGAGACCCAGTACTTC	CATSVGSGQAQETQYF
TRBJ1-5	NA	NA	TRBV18	TGTGCCAGCTCACGAGTAGGCAGTAGCAATCAGCCCCAGCATTTT	CASSRVGSSNQPQHF
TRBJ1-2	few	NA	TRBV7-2	TGTGCCAGCAGTTACGACAAAGCCTATGGCTACACCTTC	CASSYDKAYGYTF
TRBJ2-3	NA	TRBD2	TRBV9	TGTGCCAGCAGCGCCACTAGCGGGGCCACTAGCACAGATACGCAGTATTTT	CASSATSGATSTDTQYF
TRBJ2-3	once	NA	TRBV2	TGTGCCAGCAGCCTGTCAGATACGCAGTATTTT	CASSLSDTQYF
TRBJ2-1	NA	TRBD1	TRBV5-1	TGCGCCAGCAGGGGACAGGGGGCGTCTATAAAGCAGTTCTTC	CASRGQGASIKQFF
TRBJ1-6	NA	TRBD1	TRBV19	TGTGCCAGCAGTGACAGGGGCCGTAGCTCCTATAATTCACCCCTCCACTTT	CASSDRGRSSYNSPLHF
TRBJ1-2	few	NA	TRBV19	TGTGCCAGTCGCGATATTAACTATGGCTACACCTTC	CASRDINYGYTF
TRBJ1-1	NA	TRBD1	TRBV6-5	TGTGCCAGCAGTCCACAGGGGGCCGGTGAAGCTTTCTTT	CASSPQGAGEAFF
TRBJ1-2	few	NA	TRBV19	TGTGCCAGTAGTGTTCCAGAGATCTATGGCTACACCTTC	CASSVPEIYGYTF
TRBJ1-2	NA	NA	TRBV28	TGTGCCAGCAGCCAGGGGTATGGCTACACCTTC	CASSQGYGYTF
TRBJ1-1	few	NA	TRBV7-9	TGTGCCAGCAGCTCCCGGGACCGATTGAACACTGAAGCTTTCTTT	CASSSRDRLNTEAFF
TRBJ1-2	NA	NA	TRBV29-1	TGCAGCGTTGTGCGGACAGACTATGGCTACACCTTC	CSVVRTDYGYTF
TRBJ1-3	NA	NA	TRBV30	TGTGCCTGGACAGGGCAGTACACCATATATTTT	CAWTGQYTIYF
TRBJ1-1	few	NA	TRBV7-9	TGTGCCAGCAGCTTAGGGTTAAGCACTGAAGCTTTCTTT	CASSLGLSTEAFF
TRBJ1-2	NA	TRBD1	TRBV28	TGTGCCAGCAGTTTTCTTCAGGGGGACTATGGCTACACCTTC	CASSFLQGDYGYTF
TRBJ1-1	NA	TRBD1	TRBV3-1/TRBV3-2	TGTGCCAGCAGTCACAGGCAGGGGGGAAACACTGAAGCTTTCTTT	CASSHRQGGNTEAFF
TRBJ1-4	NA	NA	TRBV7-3	TGTGCCAGCAGCTTAGGGCTTTTT	CASSLGLF
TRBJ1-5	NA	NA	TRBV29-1	TGCAGCGTTGCCGGGAATAGCAATCAGCCCCAGCATTTT	CSVAGNSNQPQHF
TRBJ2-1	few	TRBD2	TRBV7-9	TGTGCCAGCAGCACACGGACTAGCGGGGGAAGTTGGTCCTACAATGAGCAGTTCTTC	CASSTRTSGGSWSYNEQFF
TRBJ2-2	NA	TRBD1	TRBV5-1	TGCGCCAGCAGCTTGGGAGGGGGCAACACCGGGGAGCTGTTTTTT	CASSLGGGNTGELFF
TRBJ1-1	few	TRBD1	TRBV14	TGTGCCAGCGCCGCCATCAGGGGGGACACTGAAGCTTTCTTT	CASAAIRGDTEAFF
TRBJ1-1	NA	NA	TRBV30	TGTGCCTGGAGTGTAAACAGGAACACTGAAGCTTTCTTT	CAWSVNRNTEAFF
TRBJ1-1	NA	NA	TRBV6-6	TGTGCCAGCAGACCGGGTGGAGGGAACACTGAAGCTTTCTTT	CASRPGGGNTEAFF
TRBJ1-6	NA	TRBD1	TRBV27	TGTGCCAGCAGTTTAGACAGGGGGAGATCACCCCTCCACTTT	CASSLDRGRSPLHF
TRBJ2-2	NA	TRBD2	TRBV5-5	TGTGCCAGCAGCGTGGAATTAGCGGGGGCCGCGAACACCGGGGAGCTGTTTTTT	CASSVELAGAANTGELFF
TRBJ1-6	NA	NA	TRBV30	TGTGCGTGGAGGGTCCCAAATAATTCACCCCTCCACTTT	CAWRVPNNSPLHF
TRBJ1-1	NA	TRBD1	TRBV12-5	TGTGCTAGTGGTTCCGGACAGGGGAACACTGAAGCTTTCTTT	CASGSGQGNTEAFF